Described below is a single T cell receptor (beta chain) sequence and its context. Antigen: not known. Repertoires were generated with immunoSEQ multiplex PCR, while TCRdb's copy carries only in-frame clones and drops some. The sample records tens of thousands of clones, around four fifths being singletons. V lost 2 bases and J lost 4, with 12 bases in between. In germline, CDR1 is MNHNS, CDR2 SASEGT. The CDR3 is 15 amino acids. The data are from a study of OX40 agonist ivuxolimab in advanced cancers. Study observations and caveats: The study found that CD8+ T cells averaged more expanded clones than CD4+. Near-lowest levels of clonal expansion characterized partial responders at 0.1-3.0 mg/kg.

The TCR comes from an adult with an advanced solid tumor such as melanoma, head and neck, liver or kidney cancer. The material was CD4+ or CD8+ T cells sorted from blood, obtained in a trial of the OX40 agonist ivuxolimab. This chain links TRBV6-1 with TRBJ1-5; no clear D. CDR3 amino acids: CASSEFFAPNQPQHF. CDR3 DNA: TGTGCCAGCAGTGAATTTTTTGCGCCTAATCAGCCCCAGCATTTT.